The 31 T cell receptor beta chains reported below all come from one sample, sequenced in a study of cytomegalovirus exposure and HLA in healthy donors. With 60 Vbeta and 13 Jbeta primers, the PCR was carried out. TCRdb's table, derived via immunoSEQ multiplex PCR, lists solely in-frame clones and lacks some. The repertoire holds under 55,000 clones, with roughly 73% as singletons. Source material: PBMCs. The receptors were sampled from a man aged 18 to 29 in good health and CMV-seronegative.

The chain recombines TRBV5-1 with TRBJ1-2; 8 bases are a match to TRBD1. The V gene's germline CDR1 is SGHRS and CDR2 YFSETQ. The V gene end was trimmed by 5 bases and the J gene end by 4 bases; junction bases not matched to a gene: 7. The CDR3 consists of 14 residues. The CDR3 loop is CASRGTGELYGYTF. The DNA for the CDR3 is TGCGCCAGCAGAGGGACAGGTGAACTCTATGGCTACACCTTC.

The chain's CDR3 is CASSRSLQPQHF. The CDR3 region has the DNA TGTGCCAGCAGCCGTTCCCTGCAGCCCCAGCATTTT. This chain uses TRBV5-6 with TRBJ1-5; D is ambiguous. From germline, CDR1 is SGHDT and CDR2 YYEEEE. This CDR3 is 12 amino acids long. V shed 4 bases and J shed 7 bases, with 9 bases lying between them.

This chain connects TRBV11-2 to TRBJ2-2, with 7 bases fitting TRBD1. V was pared by 4 bases and J by 0 bases, with 2 bases of the junction left unmatched. The length of the CDR3 is 15 residues. CDR1 SGHAT and CDR2 FQNNGV come from the germline V gene. The CDR3 sequence is CASSSGTANTGELFF. The CDR3 nucleotides are TGTGCCAGCAGCTCCGGGACAGCGAACACCGGGGAGCTGTTTTTT. Looking up the rest from reference TRBV11-2 and TRBJ2-2 gives the full variable domain: EAGVAQSPRYKIIEKRQSVAFWCNPISGHATLYWYQQILGQGPKLLIQFQNNGVVDDSQLPKDRFSAERLKGVDSTLKIQPAKLEDSAVYLCASSSGTANTGELFFGEGSRLTVL.

The chain joins TRBV23-1 to TRBJ2-7, with unresolved D. TRBV23-1 is reported as an ORF; its role is uncertain. The V end lost 7 bases, the J end lost 7 bases, and 17 bases lay between the germline ends. This CDR3 has 13 residues. The CDR3 region has the DNA TGCGCCAGCACTTCAATTTACTTTCGGGAGCAGTACTTC. As protein: CASTSIYFREQYF.

The chain has TRBV28 and TRBJ2-3, with D possibly matching TRBD1 (6 bases). Trimming shortened V by 5 bases and J by 5 bases, and 20 bases separated the two germline ends. Germline V gene lookup returns CDR1 MDHEN and CDR2 SYDVKM. The CDR3 contains 16 residues. CDR3 loop: CASSPTGTLGRDTQYF. CDR3 DNA sequence: TGTGCCAGCAGTCCCACCGGGACATTAGGTAGAGATACGCAGTATTTT.

The sample holds a few counts of this clone. This chain joins TRBV30 and TRBJ2-3, with 8 bases aligning to TRBD2. Germline V gives CDR1 GTSNPN, CDR2 SVGIG (reference sequence). The CDR3 has 13 residues. Germline trimming cut 4 bases from V and 0 bases from J; bases unmatched to any gene: 0. Here the CDR3 DNA reads TGTGCCTGGACTAGCGGGAGCACAGATACGCAGTATTTT. Translated: CAWTSGSTDTQYF.

The DNA for the CDR3 is TGCGCCAGCAGCCAAAGGGTGGGGGCCGCCGATCAGCCCCAGCATTTT. It encodes CASSQRVGAADQPQHF. The chain is built from TRBV4-1 and TRBJ1-5; tentatively, D is TRBD1 (6 bases). The CDR3 spans 16 residues. Trimming pared 2 bases from V and 5 bases from J, leaving 16 bases between. Germline assignment: CDR1 MGHRA and CDR2 YSYEKL.

CDR3 nucleotide sequence: TGCGCCAGCAGCTTTGGACTAGCGGGAGGGGTTGAGCAGTTCTTC. Encoded protein: CASSFGLAGGVEQFF. The chain combines TRBV5-1 with TRBJ2-1; 15 bases agree with TRBD2. Germline loops: CDR1 SGHRS, CDR2 YFSETQ. CDR3 length equals 15 residues. The ends lost 2 bases at V and 9 bases at J; junction bases unmatched: 3.

This chain joins TRBV14 and TRBJ2-7; maybe TRBD2 (6 bases). Trimming left V 4 bases short and J 1 base short, with 11 bases between. The CDR3 totals 14 residues. Germline-derived CDR1 and CDR2 are SGHDN and FVKESK. The CDR3 region has the DNA TGTGCCAGCAGCCCCCGGGACTTTTCCTACGAGCAGTACTTC. Amino acid sequence: CASSPRDFSYEQYF.

V and J are TRBV28 and TRBJ2-7; D possibly corresponds to TRBD2 (6 bases). Germline CDR1 reads MDHEN; CDR2 reads SYDVKM. The V end lost 7 bases, the J end lost 3 bases, and 7 bases lay between the germline ends. The CDR3 has 11 residues. DNA for the CDR3: TGTGCCAGCAAGGGACTCTACGAGCAGTACTTC. Translation: CASKGLYEQYF.

V usage is TRBV5-1 and J usage is TRBJ1-1, with 7 bases aligning to TRBD1. In germline, CDR1 is SGHRS, CDR2 YFSETQ. This CDR3 contains 14 residues. Trimming removed 3 bases from V and 6 bases from J; junction bases left unmatched: 8. The CDR3 loop is CASSSNTGVPEAFF. The CDR3 DNA follows: TGCGCCAGCAGCTCTAACACAGGGGTCCCTGAAGCTTTCTTT. The full variable domain, with the rest looked up from reference TRBV5-1 and TRBJ1-1, is KAGVTQTPRYLIKTRGQQVTLSCSPISGHRSVSWYQQTPGQGLQFLFEYFSETQRNKGNFPGRFSGRQFSNSRSEMNVSTLELGDSALYLCASSSNTGVPEAFFGQGTRLTVV.

V gene TRBV4-3 combines with J gene TRBJ1-5, with 7 nucleotides matching TRBD1. The V gene end was trimmed by 5 bases and the J gene end by 5 bases; junction bases not matched to a gene: 15. This CDR3 has 17 residues. In germline, CDR1 is LGHNA, CDR2 YSLEER. Here the CDR3 reads CASSTWDSQRRDQPQHF. In nucleotides, the CDR3 is TGCGCCAGCAGCACTTGGGACAGTCAGCGCCGGGATCAGCCCCAGCATTTT.

This clone was observed a few times. This sequence joins TRBV6-5 and TRBJ2-1; 10 positions agree with TRBD2. The trim removed 2 bases at V and 3 bases at J, leaving 4 bases unmatched. CDR1 is MNHEY and CDR2 is SVGAGI in the germline V gene. The CDR3 length is 16 residues. The chain's CDR3 is CASSYTLAGGYNEQFF. For the CDR3, the DNA is TGTGCCAGCAGTTACACCTTAGCGGGAGGCTACAATGAGCAGTTCTTC.

The chain has TRBV10-3 and TRBJ2-1, with TRBD2 matching over 9 bases. Germline CDR1 is ENHRY and CDR2 is SYGVKD. V dropped 0 bases and J dropped 8; count of bases not matched to a gene: 14. The CDR3 contains 18 residues. CDR3 sequence: CAISESRIAGVSSHEQFF. The CDR3 DNA reads TGTGCCATCAGTGAGTCGAGAATAGCGGGAGTAAGTAGCCATGAGCAGTTCTTC.

This clone was seen only a few times. V gene TRBV27 combines with J gene TRBJ1-1, with 8 positions matching TRBD1. Trimming removed 5 bases from V and 8 bases from J; junction bases left unmatched: 7. Germline CDR1 and CDR2: MNHEY and SMNVEV (reference sequence). This CDR3 has 13 residues. The CDR3 coding sequence is TGTGCCAGCAGTCCGGACAGGGCCGGAGAAGCTTTCTTT. It codes for CASSPDRAGEAFF.

The V gene is TRBV12-2, the J gene TRBJ1-5; the tabulated D call, TRBD1, remains unverified against the DNA. TRBV12-2 is shown as a pseudogene. The CDR3 length is 14 residues. The CDR3 region is CASRFQGTAQPQHF. CDR3 coding DNA: TGTGCAAGTCGCTTTCAGGGTACGGCTCAGCCCCAGCATTTT.

The chain uses TRBV7-2 and TRBJ1-5; D is unresolved. Trimming removed 5 bases at V and 2 bases at J, with 7 bases between. There are 13 residues in the CDR3. Germline values: CDR1 SGHTA, CDR2 FQGNSA. The CDR3 reads CASSQEGNQPQHF. The CDR3 nucleotides read TGTGCCAGCAGCCAAGAGGGCAATCAGCCCCAGCATTTT.

The V call is TRBV11-2, the J call TRBJ1-2; maybe TRBD1 (5 bases). V lost 5 bases and J lost 6, with 13 bases in between. Per germline, CDR1 SGHAT and CDR2 FQNNGV. This CDR3 is 13 amino acids long. The CDR3: CASSPLGVDGYTF. The CDR3, as DNA: TGTGCCAGCAGCCCTTTAGGGGTAGATGGCTACACCTTC.

Only a few counts were recorded for this clone. The rearrangement links TRBV30 to TRBJ2-7; possible D gene TRBD1, 6 bases. Germline values: CDR1 GTSNPN, CDR2 SVGIG (reference sequence). The CDR3 totals 12 residues. V lost 2 bases and J lost 5, with 10 bases in between. CDR3 nucleotides: TGTGCCTGGAGTCCGGACAGTCACGAGCAGTACTTC. As protein: CAWSPDSHEQYF.

The rearrangement uses TRBV7-8 and TRBJ2-3, with a weak D call TRBD2 (7 bases). The CDR3 loop spans 15 amino acids. CDR1 SGHVS and CDR2 FQNEAQ come from the germline V gene. V lost 5 bases to trimming and J lost 1 base, with 13 bases between them. The CDR3 DNA reads TGTGCCAGCAGCCCACGAGGGGGGGGCACAGATACGCAGTATTTT. Its protein product is CASSPRGGGTDTQYF.

This sequence joins TRBV30 and TRBJ1-1; 8 bases align to TRBD1. There are 14 residues in the CDR3. Germline V gene data show CDR1 as GTSNPN and CDR2 as SVGIG (reference sequence). The J segment lost 7 bases and the V segment lost 4 bases, leaving 11 bases of the junction unmatched. In DNA form, the CDR3 reads TGTGCCTGGATAATCGCGGGACAGGAGCTTGAAGCTTTCTTT. Translated, it gives CAWIIAGQELEAFF.

The chain joins TRBV6-5 to TRBJ1-2; TRBD1 aligns across 7 bases. The CDR3 contains 13 residues. CDR1 MNHEY and CDR2 SVGAGI come from the germline V gene. V shed 5 bases, J shed 3 bases, and the junction held 3 bases outside the gene matches. The CDR3 region has the DNA TGTGCCAGCAGTAAGGGGGCCGACTATGGCTACACCTTC. Residues: CASSKGADYGYTF.

The rearrangement uses TRBV6-5 and TRBJ1-5; D possibly corresponds to TRBD1 (5 bases). Germline CDR1 MNHEY, CDR2 SVGAGI. Trimming took 4 bases from V and 2 from J, leaving 12 bases between them. This CDR3 contains 15 residues. This CDR3 is CASSSQGRGNQPQHF. CDR3 nucleotide sequence: TGTGCCAGCAGTTCGCAGGGTCGGGGCAATCAGCCCCAGCATTTT.

The chain recombines TRBV30 with TRBJ1-5; no clear D. The CDR3 runs 13 residues. Germline CDR1 GTSNPN, CDR2 SVGIG (reference sequence). Trimming stripped 5 bases from V and 5 bases from J, with 13 bases between. The CDR3 reads CAWGYTEHQPQHF. DNA of the CDR3: TGTGCCTGGGGGTACACGGAGCATCAGCCCCAGCATTTT.

This chain uses TRBV7-2 with TRBJ1-2; no clear D. V lost 5 bases, J lost 4 bases, and 11 bases lay in between. In germline, CDR1 is SGHTA, CDR2 FQGNSA. The CDR3 covers 13 residues. The CDR3 nucleotides are TGTGCCAGCAGCCACCCACCTATCTATGGCTACACCTTC. This codes for CASSHPPIYGYTF.

V gene TRBV18 combines with J gene TRBJ2-2; D is perhaps TRBD1 (6 bases). Germline V gives CDR1 KGHSH, CDR2 LQKENI. Trimming removed 1 base from V and 4 bases from J, with 10 bases in between. This CDR3 is built from 15 residues. The CDR3 DNA sequence: TGTGCCAGCTCACCACTTCAGGGGCCCACCGGGGAGCTGTTTTTT. Translation: CASSPLQGPTGELFF.

The chain is built from TRBV29-1 and TRBJ2-1; D possibly corresponds to TRBD2 (5 bases). V lost 5 bases, J lost 1 base, and 12 bases lay in between. The CDR3 loop spans 14 amino acids. Germline V gives CDR1 SQVTM, CDR2 ANQGSEA. In DNA form, the CDR3 reads TGCAGCGTTTTCTCGGGAAAATCCTACAATGAGCAGTTCTTC. Translating gives CSVFSGKSYNEQFF.

The chain has TRBV6-5 and TRBJ2-2, with D maybe TRBD2 (6 bases). This CDR3 has 16 amino acids. V was cut by 2 bases and J by 0 bases, with 10 bases left in between. Germline loops: CDR1 MNHEY, CDR2 SVGAGI. CDR3 nucleotide sequence: TGTGCCAGCAGTTACGCTTCGGGAGCGAACACCGGGGAGCTGTTTTTT. This codes for CASSYASGANTGELFF.

Only a few counts were recorded for this clone. This chain joins TRBV5-4 and TRBJ1-1; D remains unclear. V was shortened by 5 bases and J by 1 base, with 3 bases between the two germline ends. Germline CDR1 SGHNT, CDR2 YYREEE (reference sequence). The CDR3 consists of 11 residues. The chain's CDR3 is CASSQNTEAFF. The CDR3 nucleotides read TGTGCCAGCAGTCAGAACACTGAAGCTTTCTTT.

This chain connects TRBV7-2 to TRBJ2-2; TRBD2 matches at 9 bases. The J segment lost 1 base and the V segment lost 3 bases, leaving 3 bases of the junction unmatched. CDR1 and CDR2 from the germline V gene are SGHTA and FQGNSA. This CDR3 is built from 16 residues. CDR3 sequence reads: CASSFNSGRNTGELFF. CDR3 nucleotides: TGTGCCAGCAGCTTCAATAGCGGGAGGAACACCGGGGAGCTGTTTTTT.

The chain joins TRBV9 to TRBJ1-6; D is undetermined. The V end lost 2 bases, the J end lost 6 bases, and 9 bases lay between the germline ends. The CDR3 has 14 residues. CDR1 is SGDLS and CDR2 is YYNGEE in the germline V gene. CDR3 nucleotides: TGTGCCAGCAGCGTTAAGACTGGTAATTCACCCCTCCACTTT. It encodes CASSVKTGNSPLHF.